This T cell receptor beta chain stems from a study of CD8+ T cells in alopecia areata. Study overall: Treated patients received oral tofacitinib, 5 to 10 mg twice daily. Study observations and caveats: Because of a solitary nonresponder, the connection of baseline CD8+ expansion to response stays uncertain. Numerous expanded lesional clones remained in scalp and blood during tofacitinib.

About this clone itself: Antigen unknown. Other DNA sequences in this specimen translate into the identical CDR3.

This CDR3 is built from 12 residues. Trimming left V 3 bases short and J 0 bases short, with 6 bases between. Germline V lookup: CDR1 SQVTM, CDR2 ANQGSEA. Extracted RNA was reverse transcribed, and the resulting cDNA served as sequencing template. Clones were sequenced by immunoSEQ multiplex PCR, and TCRdb holds only the in-frame ones, with some missing. Here the sample spans roughly 150,000 clones, about 56% being singletons. Treatment: oral pan-JAK inhibitor, 5-10 mg twice daily. The chain has TRBV29-1 and TRBJ2-7; D is possibly TRBD1 (5 bases). The sequence was obtained from a human donor with alopecia areata. The source was CD8+ T cells sorted from blood, collected at week 4, from a patient treated with tofacitinib. The CDR3, as DNA: TGCAGCGTTGAGGACAACTCCTACGAGCAGTACTTC. Residues: CSVEDNSYEQYF.